This T cell receptor (beta chain) was sequenced during a study of cytomegalovirus exposure and HLA in healthy donors. The wider study: A preliminary data release comprised around 85 million unique TCRs obtained from HLA-typed donors. Regarding the study as a whole: Reportedly, HLA-A and HLA-B alleles of most subjects were accurately predicted from TCR beta. In a later analysis, the majority of CMV-associated beta chains seemingly showed HLA restriction. In a later analysis, HLA-associated TCR beta chains were more clonally expanded than equally common others.

The CDR3 extends over 15 amino acids. Germline CDR1 reads MDHEN; CDR2 reads SYDVKM. The V gene lost 3 bases and the J gene lost 7 bases, with 16 bases spanning the gap. To note about this clone: What it binds is unknown.

Use of 60 Vbeta and 13 Jbeta primers characterized the PCR. Clones were read by immunoSEQ multiplex PCR, and TCRdb kept only the in-frame ones, dropping some. Its table records about 200,000 clones. The source material was PBMCs. The clonotype originates from a girl aged 2 to 10 in good health and CMV-seropositive. V usage is TRBV28 and J usage is TRBJ1-5, with D uncertain. CDR3 region: CASSFWAGKEQPQHF. DNA for the CDR3: TGTGCCAGCAGTTTCTGGGCAGGTAAAGAACAGCCCCAGCATTTT.